The TCR beta chain described here comes from a study of T cells in Graves' hyperthyroidism and ophthalmopathy. Germline CDR1 and CDR2: MNHGY and SVAAGI. There are 11 residues in the CDR3. Trimming shortened V by 4 bases and J by 7 bases, and 8 bases separated the two germline ends. The TCR beta CDR3 regions underwent amplification using RNA transcripts as the source. RT-PCR in the first round (using the HTBI primer set) targeted the TCR CDR3. TCRdb reprocessed the multiplex PCR reads with MiXCR, giving one entry per CDR3 protein. The repertoire holds 600,000 or so distinct CDR3 sequences, with 13% to 15% as singletons.

The receptor comes from a woman in her forties or fifties with Graves' ophthalmopathy. The sequencing sample was made of blood. The rearrangement uses TRBV6-9 and TRBJ2-7; D gene unclear. CDR3 amino acids: CASSSLWEQYF. The CDR3 DNA reads as TGTGCCAGCAGTTCACTTTGGGAGCAGTACTTC.